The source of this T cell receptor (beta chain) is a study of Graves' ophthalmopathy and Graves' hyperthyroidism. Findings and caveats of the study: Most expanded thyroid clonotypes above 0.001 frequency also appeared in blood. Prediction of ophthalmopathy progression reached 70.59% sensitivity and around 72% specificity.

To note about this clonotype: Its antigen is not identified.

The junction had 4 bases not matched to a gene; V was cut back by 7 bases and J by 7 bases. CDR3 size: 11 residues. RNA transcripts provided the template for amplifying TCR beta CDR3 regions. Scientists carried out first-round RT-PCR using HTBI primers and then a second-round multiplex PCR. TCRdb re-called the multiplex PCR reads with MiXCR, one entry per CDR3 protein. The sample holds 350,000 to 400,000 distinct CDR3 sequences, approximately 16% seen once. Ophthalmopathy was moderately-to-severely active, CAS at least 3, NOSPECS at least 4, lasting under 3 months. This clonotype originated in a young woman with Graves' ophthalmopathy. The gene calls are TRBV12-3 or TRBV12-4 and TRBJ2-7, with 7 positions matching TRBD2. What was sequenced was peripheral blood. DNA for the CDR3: TGTGCCAGCACCCCCGGGGGGGAGCAGTACTTC. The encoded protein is CASTPGGEQYF.